The rows below give T cell receptor beta chains drawn from one sample of a study of blood T cell repertoires in COVID-19. The data were produced by immunoSEQ multiplex PCR, yet TCRdb's version contains in-frame clones alone and is incomplete. The sample records 150,000 to 200,000 clones, about 80% being singletons. Sequences were obtained from PBMCs or T cells enriched from blood (not recorded which). The receptors were sampled from a man in his forties or fifties who had recovered from COVID-19. Both conserved end residues are part of each CDR3. A D gene is named only where the DNA matches it firmly. Size is stated for part of the rows, as once, few or many counts, or as a class when the clone is expanded.

clone_size | j_call | v_call | d_call | cdr3_aa | cdr3_nt
NA | TRBJ1-2 | TRBV30 | TRBD1 | CAWSPGQGFGYTF | TGTGCCTGGAGTCCCGGACAGGGCTTTGGCTACACCTTC
NA | TRBJ1-2 | TRBV7-2 | TRBD1 | CASSLDRNTYGYTF | TGTGCCAGCAGCTTGGACAGGAACACTTATGGCTACACCTTC
NA | TRBJ2-2 | TRBV6-6 | TRBD1 | CASSKTGGRTGELFF | TGTGCCAGCAGTAAGACAGGGGGACGCACCGGGGAGCTGTTTTTT
NA | TRBJ2-6 | TRBV28 | NA | CASSPDSSGANVLTF | TGTGCCAGCAGTCCAGACAGCTCTGGGGCCAACGTCCTGACTTTC
NA | TRBJ2-7 | TRBV4-1 | NA | CASSQGLSGSNSYEQYF | TGCGCCAGCAGCCAAGGATTGTCGGGTTCGAACTCCTACGAGCAGTACTTC
NA | TRBJ1-2 | TRBV10-3 | TRBD1 | CAISEPTGTASGYGYTF | TGTGCCATCAGTGAGCCGACCGGGACAGCGTCCGGCTATGGCTACACCTTC
NA | TRBJ2-3 | TRBV7-3 | NA | CASSLGGSDTQYF | TGTGCCAGCAGCTTAGGGGGCTCGGATACGCAGTATTTT
NA | TRBJ2-7 | TRBV9 | NA | CASSVEGLPPYEQYF | TGTGCCAGCAGCGTAGAGGGACTGCCTCCTTACGAGCAGTACTTC
few | TRBJ2-7 | TRBV5-1 | NA | CASSLDSRGYEQYF | TGCGCCAGCAGCTTGGATTCCAGGGGTTACGAGCAGTACTTC
NA | TRBJ1-6 | TRBV7-3 | NA | CASSSGGFGRNNSPLHF | TGTGCCAGCAGCTCGGGAGGCTTTGGACGGAATAATTCACCCCTCCACTTT
NA | TRBJ2-7 | TRBV7-9 | NA | CASSLMSGGEQYF | TGTGCCAGCAGCTTAATGTCCGGGGGCGAGCAGTACTTC
NA | TRBJ1-1 | TRBV27 | NA | CASSFGGQEIEAFF | TGTGCCAGCAGTTTTGGCGGGCAGGAGATTGAAGCTTTCTTT
NA | TRBJ2-7 | TRBV5-1 | TRBD2 | CASSLESGRYEQYF | TGCGCCAGCAGCCTGGAGTCCGGGAGGTACGAGCAGTACTTC
NA | TRBJ1-2 | TRBV27 | NA | CASSGSRLSYGYTF | TGTGCCAGCAGTGGGTCCAGACTTTCCTATGGCTACACCTTC
NA | TRBJ2-1 | TRBV5-4 | TRBD2 | CASSLTSGVEQFF | TGTGCCAGCAGCTTGACTAGCGGGGTAGAGCAGTTCTTC
NA | TRBJ2-7 | TRBV28 | TRBD1 | CASHWAGGGSYEQYF | TGTGCCAGCCATTGGGCAGGGGGCGGCTCCTACGAGCAGTACTTC
NA | TRBJ1-6 | TRBV7-9 | TRBD1 | CAAQGGQGISPLHF | TGTGCCGCCCAGGGGGGACAGGGAATTTCACCCCTCCACTTT
NA | TRBJ2-2 | TRBV28 | TRBD1 | CASSSNLPGQGASGELFF | TGTGCCAGCAGTTCAAACTTACCGGGACAGGGGGCGTCCGGGGAGCTGTTTTTT
NA | TRBJ1-3 | TRBV28 | TRBD1 | CASAVGQEFGNTIYF | TGTGCCAGCGCCGTGGGACAGGAGTTCGGAAACACCATATATTTT
NA | TRBJ1-5 | TRBV19 | TRBD1 | CASSIRQGSNQPQHF | TGTGCCAGTAGTATAAGACAGGGTAGCAATCAGCCCCAGCATTTT
NA | TRBJ2-1 | TRBV29-1 | TRBD2 | CSVGLAGGYNEQFF | TGCAGCGTTGGTCTTGCGGGGGGGTACAATGAGCAGTTCTTC
once | TRBJ1-5 | TRBV6-1 | TRBD1 | CASSEGQVFVGNQPQHF | TGTGCCAGCAGTGAGGGACAGGTTTTTGTGGGCAATCAGCCCCAGCATTTT
few | TRBJ1-4 | TRBV19 | TRBD1 | CASSAGTGYEKLFF | TGTGCCAGTAGTGCCGGGACAGGGTATGAAAAACTGTTTTTT
NA | TRBJ2-5 | TRBV28 | TRBD2 | CASSPTSGETQYF | TGTGCCAGCAGTCCGACTAGCGGGGAGACCCAGTACTTC
once | TRBJ2-2 | TRBV28 | NA | CASSLPRAPGELFF | TGTGCCAGCAGTTTACCCAGGGCCCCCGGGGAGCTGTTTTTT
NA | TRBJ1-2 | TRBV2 | TRBD1 | CASSEGPPGQGDGYTF | TGTGCCAGCAGTGAAGGTCCCCCGGGACAGGGAGATGGCTACACCTTC
NA | TRBJ2-2 | TRBV5-4 | TRBD1 | CASSSSAGGITGELFF | TGTGCCAGCAGCTCCTCCGCAGGGGGTATTACCGGGGAGCTGTTTTTT
NA | TRBJ2-7 | TRBV7-2 | NA | CASSTGKGHPNKQYF | TGTGCCAGCAGCACGGGAAAGGGACATCCTAATAAGCAGTACTTC
once | TRBJ1-2 | TRBV5-4 | TRBD1 | CASSLVTGRRHYGYTF | TGTGCCAGCAGCTTGGTGACAGGGAGGCGCCACTATGGCTACACCTTC
NA | TRBJ2-7 | TRBV9 | TRBD2 | CASSVALAGDSEQYF | TGTGCCAGCAGCGTAGCGCTAGCGGGGGATAGCGAGCAGTACTTC
NA | TRBJ2-1 | TRBV3-1/TRBV3-2 | NA | CASSPTAMAYNEQFF | TGTGCCAGCAGCCCAACAGCCATGGCCTACAATGAGCAGTTCTTC
NA | TRBJ1-5 | TRBV27 | NA | CASSSQGYNQPQHF | TGTGCCAGCTCAAGTCAGGGTTACAATCAGCCCCAGCATTTT
NA | TRBJ1-1 | TRBV20-1 | NA | CSAISQVEAFF | TGCAGTGCTATCAGTCAGGTTGAAGCTTTCTTT
once | TRBJ2-5 | TRBV29-1 | NA | CSVHAQGIGTQYF | TGCAGCGTCCACGCCCAGGGAATCGGGACCCAGTACTTC
NA | TRBJ2-4 | TRBV5-3 | NA | CARSHGQKNIQYF | TGTGCCAGAAGCCATGGACAGAAAAACATTCAGTACTTC
NA | TRBJ2-2 | TRBV7-3 | TRBD1 | CASSLDRVGGELFF | TGTGCCAGCAGCTTGGACAGGGTTGGCGGGGAGCTGTTTTTT
NA | TRBJ2-2 | TRBV28 | NA | CASSDLAVTGELFF | TGTGCCAGCAGTGACCTTGCGGTTACCGGGGAGCTGTTTTTT
NA | TRBJ2-7 | TRBV4-1 | NA | CASSQDEGWTYEQYF | TGCGCCAGCAGCCAAGATGAGGGTTGGACCTACGAGCAGTACTTC
NA | TRBJ1-5 | TRBV24-1 | NA | CATSVPGSNQPQHF | TGTGCCACCAGTGTCCCCGGGAGCAATCAGCCCCAGCATTTT
NA | TRBJ1-5 | TRBV5-6 | TRBD1 | CASSLPGQKRQPQHF | TGTGCCAGCAGCTTGCCGGGACAGAAACGGCAGCCCCAGCATTTT